Sequencing of this T cell receptor beta chain was carried out in a study of blood T cells in healthy people across ages. Study outcomes and limitations: Diversity was higher, and naive CD4+ cells more numerous, in long-lived donors than in aged donors.

A sample-barcoded 5' primer and a J-beta primer mix were used in a second PCR of roughly 6 to 11 cycles. One entry per CDR3 protein, called by TCRdb with MiXCR from the 5' RACE reads. This sample has about 1.6 million distinct CDR3 sequences, with about 35% found just once. Trimming left V 2 bases short and J 4 bases short, with 15 bases between. The CDR3 extends over 15 amino acids. In germline, CDR1 is LGHDT, CDR2 YNNKEL (reference sequence). Remarks on this clonotype: No antigen is known for it.

This chain connects TRBV3-1 to TRBJ2-7; D could derive from TRBD1 or TRBD2 (5 bases each). This TCR came from a woman under 40 in good health. The sample was blood. CDR3 in DNA: TGTGCCAGCAGCCAACCTGGGACGGCTATGTACGAGCAGTACTTC. This codes for CASSQPGTAMYEQYF.